This T cell receptor beta chain stems from a study of blood T cell repertoires in COVID-19. Study at large: Samples of COVID-19 (acute and convalescent) were obtained from the United States, Italy and Spain. Sample material is recorded as cDNA or gDNA derived from T cells, B-cell-depleted T cells, or PBMCs.

How the authors handled the data: It was from reference gene primer amplification that nucleated cell counts were estimated. The data were produced by immunoSEQ multiplex PCR, yet TCRdb's version contains in-frame clones alone and is incomplete. V and J calls and clone size follow that table, whereas D and trimming were derived from the DNA. The sample gives about 180,000 clones, roughly 77% of which show up once; around 6.3% is in the top ten. V was shortened by 11 bases and J by 4 bases, with 12 bases between the two germline ends. This CDR3 region has 12 residues. The germline CDR1 and CDR2 sequences are MNHEY and SVGAGI.

The sequence was obtained from a man aged 65-85 years with active or convalescent COVID-19. The chain has TRBV6-5 and TRBJ1-3; TRBD1 might be the D (5 bases). Sequencing input: peripheral blood. The CDR3 spells CALLGAGNTIYF. The CDR3, as DNA: TGTGCCCTACTTGGGGCAGGAAACACCATATATTTT.